This T cell receptor beta chain is from a study of blood T cell repertoires in COVID-19. Assay used: immunoSEQ multiplex PCR; TCRdb lists only in-frame clones, some missing. The sample carries about 260,000 clones, approximately 87% recorded once. V was shortened by 4 bases and J by 6 bases, with 16 bases between the two germline ends. The CDR3 runs to 15 residues. Germline lookup yields CDR1 SGHTA and CDR2 FQGNSA. V is TRBV7-2 and J is TRBJ1-5; possibly TRBD1 for D (6 bases). This TCR was recovered from a woman in her 50s with acute or convalescent COVID-19. Material: peripheral blood. This CDR3 is CASSSTSGVGQPQHF. The CDR3 DNA reads TGTGCCAGCAGCTCGACTTCAGGGGTCGGTCAGCCCCAGCATTTT.